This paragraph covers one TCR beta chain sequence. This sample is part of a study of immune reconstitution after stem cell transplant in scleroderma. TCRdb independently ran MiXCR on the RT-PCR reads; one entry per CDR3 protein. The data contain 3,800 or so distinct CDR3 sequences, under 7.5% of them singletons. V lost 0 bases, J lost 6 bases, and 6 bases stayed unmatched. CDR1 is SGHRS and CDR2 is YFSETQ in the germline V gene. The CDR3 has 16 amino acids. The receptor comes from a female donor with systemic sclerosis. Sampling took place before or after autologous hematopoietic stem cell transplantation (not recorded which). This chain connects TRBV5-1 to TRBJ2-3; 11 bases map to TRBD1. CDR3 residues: CASSLVGTGGADTQYF. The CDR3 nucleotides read TGCGCCAGCAGCTTGGTCGGGACAGGGGGGGCCGATACGCAGTATTTT.